A selection of T cell receptor beta chains follows, all from one sample in a study of CD8 T cells in ankylosing spondylitis. TCRdb redid the calling of the 5' RACE reads with MiXCR, one entry per CDR3 protein. The profile shows around 430,000 distinct CDR3 sequences, about 15% of them singletons. Sequenced input: blood, either unsorted or a sorted T cell fraction (not recorded which). The origin of the receptors is a male donor with ankylosing spondylitis. Both conserved end residues are part of each CDR3. The D gene is left open where the match is weak. Clone size, where shown, is once, few, many, or a class for clones that have expanded.

NA,TRBJ2-3,TRBV24-1,TRBD2,CATRCFQREAPPRTQYF,TGTGCCACCAGGTGTTTTCAGCGGGAGGCCCCACCCCGGACGCAGTATTTT
NA,TRBJ2-7,TRBV28,TRBD1,CASSFQTGGDSYEQYF,TGTGCCAGCAGTTTCCAGACAGGGGGCGACTCCTACGAGCAGTACTTC
many,TRBJ2-5,TRBV5-1,NA,CASSLAGGQETQYF,TGTGCCAGCAGCTTAGCCGGGGGTCAAGAGACCCAGTACTTC
few,TRBJ2-3,TRBV6-5,TRBD2,CASSYDSGGITDTQYF,TGTGCCAGCAGTTACGATAGCGGGGGCATCACAGATACGCAGTATTTT
few,TRBJ2-1,TRBV4-1,TRBD2,CASGLLGGYNEQFF,TGCGCCAGCGGGCTTCTGGGGGGGTACAATGAGCAGTTCTTC
NA,TRBJ1-5,TRBV29-1,NA,CSVPVRDSNQPQHF,TGCAGCGTACCCGTCAGGGATAGCAATCAGCCCCAGCATTTT
few,TRBJ2-5,TRBV7-9,NA,CASSYKQGMGETQYF,TGTGCCAGCAGCTATAAACAGGGCATGGGAGAGACCCAGTACTTC
few,TRBJ1-1,TRBV6-1,NA,CASSKIRNTEAFF,TGTGCCAGCAGCAAAATCCGTAACACTGAAGCTTTCTTT
NA,TRBJ2-1,TRBV25-1,NA,CASSGSYSNEQFF,TGTGCCAGCAGCGGGAGCTATTCCAATGAGCAGTTCTTC
NA,TRBJ2-1,TRBV7-9,NA,CASGKRVQNEQFF,TGTGCCAGCGGCAAACGGGTCCAGAATGAGCAGTTCTTC
few,TRBJ2-7,TRBV20-1,NA,CSARVGHNYEQYF,TGCAGTGCTAGAGTGGGGCACAACTACGAGCAGTACTTC
NA,TRBJ2-1,TRBV20-1,NA,CSARGRDARINEQFF,TGCAGTGCTAGAGGTCGGGACGCCAGGATCAATGAGCAGTTCTTC
few,TRBJ2-7,TRBV2,TRBD2,CASSRGRLVSYEQYF,TGTGCCAGCAGTCGCGGGAGGCTCGTCTCCTACGAGCAGTACTTC
few,TRBJ1-1,TRBV24-1,TRBD1,CATSAGTGAEAFF,TGTGCCACCAGTGCCGGGACAGGGGCCGAAGCTTTCTTT
few,TRBJ1-2,TRBV4-2,NA,CASSQDRAVPYGYTF,TGTGCCAGCAGCCAAGATAGGGCAGTTCCCTATGGCTACACCTTC
NA,TRBJ1-3,TRBV9,NA,CASSVTTGNSGNTIYF,TGTGCCAGCAGCGTAACCACCGGGAACTCTGGAAACACCATATATTTT
few,TRBJ1-1,TRBV28,NA,CASSTMTGNTEAFF,TGTGCCAGCAGTACCATGACAGGGAACACTGAAGCTTTCTTT
NA,TRBJ2-1,TRBV5-5,TRBD2,CASSLTSGGRSYNEQFF,TGTGCCAGCAGCTTGACTAGCGGGGGCCGCTCCTACAATGAGCAGTTCTTC
NA,TRBJ1-4,TRBV11-2,NA,CASSQGGGKLFF,TGTGCCAGCAGCCAAGGTGGGGGAAAACTGTTTTTT
NA,TRBJ2-3,TRBV11-2,TRBD2,CASSLVGSGGVADTQYF,TGTGCCAGCAGCTTAGTCGGATCGGGGGGGGTTGCAGATACGCAGTATTTT
few,TRBJ2-1,TRBV11-3,NA,CASSSESGAYNEQFF,TGTGCCAGCAGCTCGGAGAGTGGTGCCTACAATGAGCAGTTCTTC
few,TRBJ2-3,TRBV20-1,NA,CSARDWGRGDTQYF,TGCAGTGCTAGAGATTGGGGGCGTGGGGATACGCAGTATTTT
few,TRBJ2-1,TRBV6-1,TRBD1,CASIRQGARGEQFF,TGTGCCAGCATCAGACAGGGGGCGCGGGGTGAGCAGTTCTTC
few,TRBJ1-5,TRBV5-1,TRBD1,CASRDSENQPQHF,TGCGCCAGCCGGGACAGCGAAAATCAGCCCCAGCATTTT
few,TRBJ1-5,TRBV27,NA,CASSSGILNQPQHF,TGTGCCAGCAGTTCAGGGATCCTCAATCAGCCCCAGCATTTT
few,TRBJ1-6,TRBV28,NA,CASHRGAKPLNSPLHF,TGTGCCAGCCACCGTGGGGCGAAACCCCTTAATTCACCCCTCCACTTT
many,TRBJ1-2,TRBV4-1,NA,CASSREESYGYTF,TGCGCCAGCAGTAGAGAGGAATCCTATGGCTACACCTTC
NA,TRBJ2-1,TRBV28,NA,CASTYIGGEQFF,TGTGCCAGCACCTATATTGGGGGTGAGCAGTTCTTC
many,TRBJ2-2,TRBV27,TRBD2,CASRASGMLGGELFF,TGTGCCAGCAGGGCCAGCGGGATGCTGGGGGGGGAGCTGTTTTTT
few,TRBJ1-1,TRBV6-1,NA,CASSGTVSTEAFF,TGTGCCAGCAGTGGGACTGTCTCCACTGAAGCTTTCTTT
many,TRBJ2-7,TRBV27,NA,CASSADRSSYEQYF,TGTGCCAGCAGTGCGGACAGAAGCTCCTACGAGCAGTACTTC
many,TRBJ1-1,TRBV29-1,NA,CSVALPSSRTEAFF,TGCAGCGTCGCACTCCCCTCTAGCCGGACTGAAGCTTTCTTT
once,TRBJ2-6,TRBV9,NA,CASSVIGSSGANVLTF,TGTGCCAGCAGCGTAATAGGGTCCTCTGGGGCCAACGTCCTGACTTTC
NA,TRBJ1-2,TRBV12-3/TRBV12-4,NA,CASSLFQTVGYTF,TGTGCCAGCAGCCTTTTCCAGACAGTTGGCTACACCTTC
many,TRBJ2-5,TRBV4-2,TRBD2,CASSPRASGFYQETQYF,TGTGCCAGCAGCCCGAGGGCTAGCGGCTTTTACCAAGAGACCCAGTACTTC
few,TRBJ2-4,TRBV7-2,TRBD2,CASSPGGSLKNIQYF,TGTGCCAGCAGCCCGGGCGGGAGTCTCAAAAACATTCAGTACTTC
NA,TRBJ2-5,TRBV5-1,TRBD1,CASSLARRTGFLETQYF,TGCGCCAGCAGCTTGGCTAGGAGGACAGGGTTTTTGGAGACCCAGTACTTC
NA,TRBJ2-7,TRBV20-1,NA,CSASGVRGLGPYEQYF,TGCAGTGCGTCAGGGGTCCGGGGGCTAGGGCCCTACGAGCAGTACTTC
NA,TRBJ2-7,TRBV6-1,TRBD1,CASTPDRGSYEQYF,TGTGCCAGCACTCCGGACAGGGGTTCCTACGAGCAGTACTTC
few,TRBJ2-6,TRBV12-3/TRBV12-4,TRBD1,CASSAGTGVPRSGANVLTF,TGTGCCAGCAGTGCCGGGACAGGGGTCCCCCGGTCTGGGGCCAACGTCCTGACTTTC
few,TRBJ1-1,TRBV7-8,NA,CASSQRTENTEAFF,TGTGCCAGCAGCCAACGGACGGAGAACACTGAAGCTTTCTTT
NA,TRBJ2-1,TRBV6-1,TRBD1,CASRGTGGFNEQFF,TGTGCCAGCAGGGGGACAGGGGGCTTCAATGAGCAGTTCTTC
few,TRBJ2-5,TRBV11-2,TRBD2,CASSPAGRTQYF,TGTGCCAGCAGCCCAGCGGGAAGGACCCAGTACTTC
NA,TRBJ2-7,TRBV25-1,TRBD1,CASSEPGTGSYEQYF,TGTGCCAGCAGTGAACCGGGGACAGGGTCCTACGAGCAGTACTTC
few,TRBJ1-5,TRBV5-6,NA,CASSLRARGIFQPQHF,TGTGCCAGCAGCTTGAGAGCGAGGGGGATTTTTCAGCCCCAGCATTTT
NA,TRBJ1-1,TRBV28,NA,CASWGGAGTEAFF,TGTGCCAGCTGGGGGGGGGCGGGTACTGAAGCTTTCTTT
NA,TRBJ2-7,TRBV6-5,TRBD2,CASSYSGGSGEQYF,TGTGCCAGCAGTTACTCGGGCGGGAGCGGCGAGCAGTACTTC
NA,TRBJ1-5,TRBV21-1,NA,CASSNPRCNQPQHF,TGTGCCAGCAGCAATCCTAGGTGCAATCAGCCCCAGCATTTT
NA,TRBJ1-1,TRBV18,NA,CASSPKGVNTEAFF,TGTGCCAGCTCACCAAAGGGGGTGAACACTGAAGCTTTCTTT
few,TRBJ2-1,TRBV28,NA,CASSLGGKTVNEQFF,TGTGCCAGCAGTTTGGGTGGGAAAACGGTGAATGAGCAGTTCTTC
NA,TRBJ1-6,TRBV14,NA,CASSQALHSQPLHF,TGTGCCAGCAGCCAAGCCCTACACAGCCAACCCCTCCACTTT
few,TRBJ2-1,TRBV30,NA,CAWSVLVAGEQFF,TGTGCCTGGAGTGTACTTGTTGCCGGGGAGCAGTTCTTC
few,TRBJ2-7,TRBV7-2,NA,CASSLGLLSYEQYF,TGTGCCAGCAGCTTAGGGCTACTCTCCTACGAGCAGTACTTC
NA,TRBJ2-5,TRBV7-9,NA,CASSPRNNQETQYF,TGTGCCAGCAGCCCTAGGAATAACCAAGAGACCCAGTACTTC
NA,TRBJ1-4,TRBV3-1,NA,CASSPAKGFWTTNEKLFF,TGTGCCAGCAGCCCCGCAAAGGGGTTTTGGACAACTAATGAAAAACTGTTTTTT
many,TRBJ2-1,TRBV9,TRBD1,CASSAGTGVGEQFF,TGTGCCAGCAGCGCTGGGACAGGGGTTGGTGAGCAGTTCTTC
few,TRBJ1-3,TRBV11-2,TRBD1,CASSLEGTGGLRNTIYF,TGTGCCAGCAGCTTAGAAGGGACAGGGGGCCTTAGAAACACCATATATTTT
few,TRBJ1-6,TRBV7-9,NA,CASSLWQENSPLHF,TGTGCCAGCAGCTTATGGCAGGAAAATTCACCCCTCCACTTT
NA,TRBJ2-3,TRBV7-9,NA,CASSPWTASTDTQYF,TGTGCCAGCAGCCCCTGGACAGCCAGCACAGATACGCAGTATTTT